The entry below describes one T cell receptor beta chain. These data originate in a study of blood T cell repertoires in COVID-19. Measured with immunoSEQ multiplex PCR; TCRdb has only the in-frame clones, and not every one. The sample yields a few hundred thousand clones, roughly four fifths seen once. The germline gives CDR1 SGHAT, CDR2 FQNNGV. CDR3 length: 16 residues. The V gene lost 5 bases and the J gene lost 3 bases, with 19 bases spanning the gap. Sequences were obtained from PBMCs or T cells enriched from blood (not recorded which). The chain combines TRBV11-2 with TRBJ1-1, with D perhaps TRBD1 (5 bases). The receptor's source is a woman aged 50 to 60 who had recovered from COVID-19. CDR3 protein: CASSPRGPVGDTEAFF. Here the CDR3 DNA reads TGTGCCAGCAGCCCCCGAGGCCCGGTAGGGGACACTGAAGCTTTCTTT.